The clone carrying this T cell receptor (beta chain) was detected many times. Antigen: not known. Constant-region reverse primers amplified full-length variable regions, followed by semi-nested Nested Universal Primer A PCR. One entry per CDR3 protein results from TCRdb running MiXCR on the 5' RACE reads. The table has 30,000 or so distinct CDR3 sequences, roughly 30% seen once. CDR1 and CDR2 (germline): DFQATT, SNEGSKA (reference sequence). The CDR3 totals 17 residues. The junction had 6 bases not matched to a gene; V was cut back by 5 bases and J by 0 bases. Study-wide results and caveats: Tumor Tregs overlapped most with tumor, then blood, naive CD4+ cells.

Treg sorting used a CD4+CD25+CD127-/low gate. Material: tumor-infiltrating Tregs sorted from the breast tumor. This chain joins TRBV20-1 and TRBJ2-1, with TRBD2 identical over 14 bases. The sequence was collected from a female donor with breast cancer. CDR3 nucleotides: TGCAGTGCTTATGCCGGGACTAGCGGGAGCTCCTACAATGAGCAGTTCTTC. Translating gives CSAYAGTSGSSYNEQFF.